The clone carrying this TCR beta chain was seen only a few times. This record belongs to a study of blood T cells in healthy people across ages. The use of a sample-barcoded 5' primer and a J-beta primer mix characterized a second PCR of roughly 7 to 11 cycles. Every cDNA was tagged by a template-switch adaptor with 12 random nucleotides. TCRdb called the 5' RACE reads again in MiXCR, with one record for every CDR3 protein. The table records approximately 1,100,000 distinct CDR3 sequences, roughly 45% of them present only once. The germline V gene has CDR1 DFQATT and CDR2 SNEGSKA (reference sequence). The junction had 9 bases not matched to a gene; V was cut back by 6 bases and J by 7 bases. The CDR3 is 14 amino acids.

The sample consisted of blood. The sequence came from a woman in her fifties or sixties in good health. The chain is built from TRBV20-1 and TRBJ2-1; 10 positions match TRBD2. The CDR3 spells CSATRASGSNEQFF. The CDR3 DNA is TGCAGTGCCACGAGGGCTAGCGGGAGTAATGAGCAGTTCTTC.